This T cell receptor beta chain was sequenced during a study of shared clonotypes between healthy human individuals. Study-wide points: The generation probabilities recorded for non-shared clonotypes fell below those of clonotypes shared by all four donors. Clonotype sharing levels among donors were expected to vary with sequencing depth.

Produced via immunoSEQ multiplex PCR; TCRdb's table is partial and in-frame only. In the table there are 2,500,000 or so clones, roughly 93% of which are singletons. About this clone itself: Its antigen is still unknown.

This CDR3 has 16 residues. Trimming took 1 base from V and 8 from J; bases not matched to a gene: 13. From germline, CDR1 is MNHEY and CDR2 SMNVEV (reference sequence). The chain has TRBV27 and TRBJ1-2, with 7 bases identical to TRBD1. The sample taken for sequencing was naive CD4+ T cells from PBMCs. Subset here: CD45RA+ positively selected. The receptor was isolated from a man aged 18-30 years in good health. Some clones in this sample may be carry-over from other donors' samples. Here the CDR3 reads CASSLWGDRTLGGYTF. The CDR3 coding sequence is TGTGCCAGCAGTTTATGGGGGGACAGAACACTGGGAGGCTACACCTTC.